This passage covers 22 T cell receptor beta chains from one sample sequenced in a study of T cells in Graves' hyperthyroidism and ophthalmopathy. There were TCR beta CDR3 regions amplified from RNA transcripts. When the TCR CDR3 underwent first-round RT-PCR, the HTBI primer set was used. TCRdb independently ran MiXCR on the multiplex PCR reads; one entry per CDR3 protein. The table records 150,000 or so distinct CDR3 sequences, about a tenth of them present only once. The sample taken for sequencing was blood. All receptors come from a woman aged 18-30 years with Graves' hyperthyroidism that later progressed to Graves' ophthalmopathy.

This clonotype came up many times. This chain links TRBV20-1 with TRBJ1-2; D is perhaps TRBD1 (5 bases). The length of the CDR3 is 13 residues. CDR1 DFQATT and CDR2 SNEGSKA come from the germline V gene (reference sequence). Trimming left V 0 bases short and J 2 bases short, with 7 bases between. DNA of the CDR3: TGCAGTGCTAGAGATGGGGGGAACTATGGCTACACCTTC. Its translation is CSARDGGNYGYTF.

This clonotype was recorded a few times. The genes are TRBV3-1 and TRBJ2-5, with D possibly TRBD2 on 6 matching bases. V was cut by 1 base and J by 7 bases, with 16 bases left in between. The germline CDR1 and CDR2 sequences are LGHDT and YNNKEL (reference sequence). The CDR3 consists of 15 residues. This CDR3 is CASSQGRRGAGTQYF. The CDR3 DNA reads TGTGCCAGCAGCCAAGGGAGGAGGGGCGCGGGGACCCAGTACTTC.

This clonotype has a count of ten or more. The CDR3 DNA follows: TGTGCCAGCAGGGGGACAGGGCGGTCAGCTTTCTTT. As protein: CASRGTGRSAFF. The chain employs TRBV12-3 or TRBV12-4 and TRBJ1-1; 9 bases fit TRBD1. The J segment lost 10 bases and the V segment lost 6 bases, leaving 6 bases of the junction unmatched. This CDR3 comprises 12 residues.

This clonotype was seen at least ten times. The CDR3 DNA reads TGTGCCAGCAGCCAAACAGGGCACCCAGCTTTCTTT. This sequence encodes CASSQTGHPAFF. The rearrangement joins TRBV3-1 to TRBJ1-1; a weak D match, TRBD1 (6 bases). The CDR3 has 12 residues. V lost 2 bases and J 10 bases, leaving 11 bases between the germline ends. CDR1 and CDR2 from the germline V gene are LGHDT and YNNKEL (reference sequence).

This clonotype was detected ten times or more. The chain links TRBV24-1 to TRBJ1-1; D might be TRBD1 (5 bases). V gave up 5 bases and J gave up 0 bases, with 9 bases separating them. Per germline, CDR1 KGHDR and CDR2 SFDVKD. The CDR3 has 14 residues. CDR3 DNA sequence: TGTGCCACCAGTGGAGGGACGTTGAACACTGAAGCTTTCTTT. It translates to CATSGGTLNTEAFF.

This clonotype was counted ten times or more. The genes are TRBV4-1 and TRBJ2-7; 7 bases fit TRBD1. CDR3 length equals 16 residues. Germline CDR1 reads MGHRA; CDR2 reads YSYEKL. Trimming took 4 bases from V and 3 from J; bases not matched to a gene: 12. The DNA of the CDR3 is TGCGCCAGCAGCCTGGAACCTCCGGGACAGCTCTACGAGCAGTACTTC. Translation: CASSLEPPGQLYEQYF.

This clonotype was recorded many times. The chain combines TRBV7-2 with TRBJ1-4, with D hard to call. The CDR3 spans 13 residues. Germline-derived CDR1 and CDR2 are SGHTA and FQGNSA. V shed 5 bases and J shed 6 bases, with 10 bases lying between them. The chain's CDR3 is CASSRLEDEKLFF. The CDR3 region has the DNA TGTGCCAGCAGCCGACTAGAGGATGAAAAACTGTTTTTT.

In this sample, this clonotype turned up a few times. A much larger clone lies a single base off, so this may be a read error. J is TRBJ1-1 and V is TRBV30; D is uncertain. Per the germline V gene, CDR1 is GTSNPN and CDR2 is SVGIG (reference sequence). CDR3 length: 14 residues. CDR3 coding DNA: TGTGCCCGGAGTGTACTCCCGGGGAACACTGAAGCTTTCTTT. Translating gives CARSVLPGNTEAFF.

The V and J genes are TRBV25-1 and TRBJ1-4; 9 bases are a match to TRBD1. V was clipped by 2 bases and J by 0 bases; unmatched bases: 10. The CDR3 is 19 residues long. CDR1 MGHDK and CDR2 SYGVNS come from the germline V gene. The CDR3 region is CASSEGANRGHSTNEKLFF. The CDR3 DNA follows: TGTGCCAGCAGTGAAGGAGCGAACAGGGGGCATTCAACTAATGAAAAACTGTTTTTT.

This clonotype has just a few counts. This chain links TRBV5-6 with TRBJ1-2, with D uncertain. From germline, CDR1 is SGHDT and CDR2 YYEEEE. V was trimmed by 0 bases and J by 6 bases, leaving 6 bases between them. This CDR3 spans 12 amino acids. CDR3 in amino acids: CASSLASDGYTF. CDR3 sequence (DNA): TGTGCCAGCAGCTTGGCGAGCGATGGCTACACCTTC.

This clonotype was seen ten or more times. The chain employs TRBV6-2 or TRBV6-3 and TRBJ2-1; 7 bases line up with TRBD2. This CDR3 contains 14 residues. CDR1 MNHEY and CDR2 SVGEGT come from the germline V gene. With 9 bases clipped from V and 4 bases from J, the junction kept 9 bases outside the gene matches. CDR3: CASTGLGGYNEQFF. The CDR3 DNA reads TGTGCCAGTACCGGACTAGGTGGGTACAATGAGCAGTTCTTC.

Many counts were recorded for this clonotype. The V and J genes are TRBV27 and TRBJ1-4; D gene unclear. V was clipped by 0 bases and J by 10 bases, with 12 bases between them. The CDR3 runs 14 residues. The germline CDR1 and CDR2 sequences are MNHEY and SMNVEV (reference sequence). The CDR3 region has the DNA TGTGCCAGCAGTTTATCTCCGAGGGTTGTAAAACTGTTTTTT. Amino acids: CASSLSPRVVKLFF.

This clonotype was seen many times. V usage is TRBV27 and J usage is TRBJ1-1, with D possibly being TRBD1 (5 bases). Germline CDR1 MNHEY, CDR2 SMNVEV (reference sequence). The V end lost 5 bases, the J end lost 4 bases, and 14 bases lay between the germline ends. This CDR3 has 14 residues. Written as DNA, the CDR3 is TGTGCCAGCAGTCCCTGGGGGGGGGGCACTGAAGCTTTCTTT. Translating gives CASSPWGGGTEAFF.

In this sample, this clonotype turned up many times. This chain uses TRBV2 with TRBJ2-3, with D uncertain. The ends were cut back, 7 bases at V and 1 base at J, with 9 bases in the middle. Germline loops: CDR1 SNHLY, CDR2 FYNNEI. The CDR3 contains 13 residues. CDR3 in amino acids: CASKGPGTDTQYF. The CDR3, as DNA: TGTGCCAGCAAAGGGCCGGGCACAGATACGCAGTATTTT.

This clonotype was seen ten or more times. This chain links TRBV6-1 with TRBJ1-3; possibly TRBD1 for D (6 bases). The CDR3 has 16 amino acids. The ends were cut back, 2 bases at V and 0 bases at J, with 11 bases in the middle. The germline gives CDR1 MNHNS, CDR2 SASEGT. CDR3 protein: CASSEPGGGSGNTIYF. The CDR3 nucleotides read TGTGCCAGCAGTGAACCAGGAGGGGGCTCTGGAAACACCATATATTTT.

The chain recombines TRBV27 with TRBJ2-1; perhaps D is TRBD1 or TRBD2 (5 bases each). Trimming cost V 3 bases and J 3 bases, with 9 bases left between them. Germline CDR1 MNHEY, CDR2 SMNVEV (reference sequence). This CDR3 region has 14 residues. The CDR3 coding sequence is TGTGCCAGCAGTTTCGGGGCAAACTACAATGAGCAGTTCTTC. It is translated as CASSFGANYNEQFF.

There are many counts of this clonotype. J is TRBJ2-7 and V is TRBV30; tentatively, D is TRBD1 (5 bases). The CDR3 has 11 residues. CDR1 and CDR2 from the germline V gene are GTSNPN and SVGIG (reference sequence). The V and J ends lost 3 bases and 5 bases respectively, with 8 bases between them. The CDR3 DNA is TGTGCCTGGAGAGTCAGGGACGAGCAGTACTTC. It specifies CAWRVRDEQYF.

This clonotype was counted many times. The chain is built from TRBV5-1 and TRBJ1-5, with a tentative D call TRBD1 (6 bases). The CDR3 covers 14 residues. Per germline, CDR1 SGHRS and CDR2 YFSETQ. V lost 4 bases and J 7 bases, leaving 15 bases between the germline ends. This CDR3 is CASSPTPGVQPQHF. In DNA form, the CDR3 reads TGCGCCAGCAGCCCAACACCAGGGGTCCAGCCCCAGCATTTT.

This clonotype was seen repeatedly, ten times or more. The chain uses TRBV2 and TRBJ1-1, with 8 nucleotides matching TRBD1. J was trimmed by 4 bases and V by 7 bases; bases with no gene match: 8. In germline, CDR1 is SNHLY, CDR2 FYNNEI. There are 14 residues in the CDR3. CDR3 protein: CASTQMDRVTEAFF. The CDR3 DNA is TGTGCCAGCACCCAGATGGACAGGGTCACTGAAGCTTTCTTT.

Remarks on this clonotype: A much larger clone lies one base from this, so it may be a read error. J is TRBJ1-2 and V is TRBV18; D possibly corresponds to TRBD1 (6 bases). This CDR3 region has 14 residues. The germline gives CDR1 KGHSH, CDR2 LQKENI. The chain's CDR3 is CARSPDQGHYGYTF. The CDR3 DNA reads TGTGCCAGATCACCCGATCAGGGGCACTATGGCTACACCTTC.

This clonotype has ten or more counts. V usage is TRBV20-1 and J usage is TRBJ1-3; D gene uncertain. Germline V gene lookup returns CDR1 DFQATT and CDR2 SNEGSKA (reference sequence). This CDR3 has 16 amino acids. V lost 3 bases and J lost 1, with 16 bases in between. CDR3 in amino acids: CSASYPEPGSGNTIYF. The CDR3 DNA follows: TGCAGTGCTAGCTATCCGGAGCCTGGGTCTGGAAACACCATATATTTT.

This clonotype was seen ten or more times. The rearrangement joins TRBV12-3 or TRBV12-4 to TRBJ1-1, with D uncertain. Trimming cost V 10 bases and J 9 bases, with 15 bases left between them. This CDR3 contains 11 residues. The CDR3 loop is CATGPARKAFF. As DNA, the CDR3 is TGTGCCACCGGCCCGGCCAGGAAAGCTTTCTTT.